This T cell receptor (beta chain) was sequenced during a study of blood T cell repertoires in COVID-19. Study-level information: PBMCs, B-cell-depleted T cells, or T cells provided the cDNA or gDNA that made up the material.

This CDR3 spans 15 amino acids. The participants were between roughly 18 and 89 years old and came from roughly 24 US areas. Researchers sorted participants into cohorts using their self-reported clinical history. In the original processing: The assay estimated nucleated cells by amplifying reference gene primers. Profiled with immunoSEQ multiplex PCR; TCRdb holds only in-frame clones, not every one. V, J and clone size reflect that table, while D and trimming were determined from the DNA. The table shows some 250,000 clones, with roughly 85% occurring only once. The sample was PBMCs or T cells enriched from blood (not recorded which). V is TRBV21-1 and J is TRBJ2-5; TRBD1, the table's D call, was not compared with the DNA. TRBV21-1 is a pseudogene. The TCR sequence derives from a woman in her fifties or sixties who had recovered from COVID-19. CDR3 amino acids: CASNQGDQGCETQYF. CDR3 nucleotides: TGTGCCAGCAACCAGGGGGATCAGGGCTGCGAGACCCAGTACTTC.